One T cell receptor (beta chain) is described in this entry. The antigen remains undetermined. A much bigger clone sits one base away, suggesting this may be a read error. The sample comes from a study of read filtering for tumor transcriptome and immune sequencing. Study details: Mean patient age was approximately 66 years, range roughly 40 to 80; roughly 18 male, around 14 female. TCR-mapped reads were about 3.5 to 10.27 million with IR-seq versus roughly 80 to 1,300 with RNA-seq. Overall study results and limits: RNA-seq captured clonotypes less deeply and reliably than IR-seq. Sorted CD138-negative bone marrow cells were not purified T cells.

Germline CDR1 reads SEHNR; CDR2 reads FQNEAQ (reference sequence). V lost 5 bases, J lost 6 bases, and 10 bases lay in between. The CDR3 is made up of 12 amino acids. The library was built from roughly 400 ng RNA with molecular barcoded adaptors for alpha/delta and beta/gamma chains. TCRdb used MiXCR to reprocess the reads, holding one entry per CDR3 protein. The data contain tens of thousands of distinct CDR3 sequences, approximately 17% of them singletons. The sample was a population of CD138-negative cells sorted from bone marrow. The receptor was isolated from a donor at least 40 years old with multiple myeloma. The chain recombines TRBV7-9 with TRBJ1-1, with D unclear. CDR3 nucleotides: TGTGCCAGCAGCCGGGCAGGCGCTGAAGCTTTCTTT. Protein: CASSRAGAEAFF.